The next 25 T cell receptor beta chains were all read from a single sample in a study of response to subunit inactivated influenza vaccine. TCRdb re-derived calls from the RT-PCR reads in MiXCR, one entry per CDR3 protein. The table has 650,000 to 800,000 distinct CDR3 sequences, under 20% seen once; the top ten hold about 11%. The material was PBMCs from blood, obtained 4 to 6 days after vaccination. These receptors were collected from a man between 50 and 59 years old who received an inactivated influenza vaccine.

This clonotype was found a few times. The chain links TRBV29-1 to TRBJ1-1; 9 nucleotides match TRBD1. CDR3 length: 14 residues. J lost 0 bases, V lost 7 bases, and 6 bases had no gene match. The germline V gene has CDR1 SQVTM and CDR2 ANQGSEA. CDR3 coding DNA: TGCAGCGCAGGGACAGGGATCATGAACACTGAAGCTTTCTTT. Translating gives CSAGTGIMNTEAFF.

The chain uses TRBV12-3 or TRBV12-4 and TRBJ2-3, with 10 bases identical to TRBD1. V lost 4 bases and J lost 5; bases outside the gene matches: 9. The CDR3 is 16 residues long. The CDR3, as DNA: TGTGCCAGCAGTTCCTACCGGGACAGGGGAAGAGATACGCAGTATTTT. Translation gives CASSSYRDRGRDTQYF.

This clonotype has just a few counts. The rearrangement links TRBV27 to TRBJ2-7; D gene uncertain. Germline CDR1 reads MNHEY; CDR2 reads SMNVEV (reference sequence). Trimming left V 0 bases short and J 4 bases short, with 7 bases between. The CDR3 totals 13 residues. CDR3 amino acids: CASSLSEGYEQYF. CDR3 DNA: TGTGCCAGCAGTTTATCAGAAGGGTACGAGCAGTACTTC.

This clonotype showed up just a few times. The CDR3 here is CASSPSPPQGNTQYF. CDR3 in DNA: TGCGCCAGCAGCCCCTCACCCCCCCAGGGTAATACGCAGTATTTT. V usage is TRBV5-1 and J usage is TRBJ2-3, with D possibly being TRBD1 (5 bases). This CDR3 comprises 15 residues. The germline CDR1 and CDR2 sequences are SGHRS and YFSETQ. V was trimmed by 4 bases and J by 7 bases, leaving 19 bases between them.

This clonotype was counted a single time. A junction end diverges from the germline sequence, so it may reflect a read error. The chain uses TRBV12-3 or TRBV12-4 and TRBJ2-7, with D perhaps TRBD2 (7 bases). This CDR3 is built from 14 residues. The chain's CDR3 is CVSSQKGGGYEQYF. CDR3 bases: TGTGTCAGCAGCCAAAAGGGGGGGGGCTACGAGCAGTACTTC.

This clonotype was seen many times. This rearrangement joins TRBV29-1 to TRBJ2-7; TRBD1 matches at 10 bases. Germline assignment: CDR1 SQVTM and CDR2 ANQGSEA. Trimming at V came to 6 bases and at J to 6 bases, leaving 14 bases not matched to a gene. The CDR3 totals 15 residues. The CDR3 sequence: CSVGLTGGFPSEQYF. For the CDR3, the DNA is TGCAGCGTGGGACTGACAGGGGGCTTCCCCTCCGAGCAGTACTTC.

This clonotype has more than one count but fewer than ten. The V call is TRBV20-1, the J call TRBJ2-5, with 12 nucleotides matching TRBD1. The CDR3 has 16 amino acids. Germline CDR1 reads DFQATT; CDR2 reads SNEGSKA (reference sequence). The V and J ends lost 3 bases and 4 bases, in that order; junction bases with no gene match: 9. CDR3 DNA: TGCAGTGCTAGGCGTCGGTTGGGACAGGGGGCAGAGACCCAGTACTTC. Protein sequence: CSARRRLGQGAETQYF.

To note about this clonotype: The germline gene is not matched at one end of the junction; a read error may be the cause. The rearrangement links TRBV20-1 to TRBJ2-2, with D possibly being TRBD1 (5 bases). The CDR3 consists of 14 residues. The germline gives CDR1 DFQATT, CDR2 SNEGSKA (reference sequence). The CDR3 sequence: CSSRVPVGAGELFF. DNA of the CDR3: TGCAGTTCTAGAGTCCCCGTAGGGGCCGGGGAGCTGTTTTTT.

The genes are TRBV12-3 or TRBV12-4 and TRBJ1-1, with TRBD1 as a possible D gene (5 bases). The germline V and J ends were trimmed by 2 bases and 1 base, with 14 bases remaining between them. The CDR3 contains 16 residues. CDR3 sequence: CASSLYGTDANTEAFF. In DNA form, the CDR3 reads TGTGCCAGCAGTTTATACGGGACGGATGCGAACACTGAAGCTTTCTTT.

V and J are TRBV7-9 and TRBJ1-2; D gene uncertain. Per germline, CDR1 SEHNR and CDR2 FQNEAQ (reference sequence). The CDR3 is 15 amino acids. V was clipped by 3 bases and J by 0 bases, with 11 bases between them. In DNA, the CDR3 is TGTGCCAGCAGCTTTGGTCTAGATTCTAACTATGGCTACACCTTC. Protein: CASSFGLDSNYGYTF.

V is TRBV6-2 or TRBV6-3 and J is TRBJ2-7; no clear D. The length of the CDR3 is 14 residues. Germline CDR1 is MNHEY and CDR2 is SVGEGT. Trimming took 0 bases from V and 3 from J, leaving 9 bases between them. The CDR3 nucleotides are TGTGCCAGCAGTTACTCGGCGCCTTTCTACGAGCAGTACTTC. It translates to CASSYSAPFYEQYF.

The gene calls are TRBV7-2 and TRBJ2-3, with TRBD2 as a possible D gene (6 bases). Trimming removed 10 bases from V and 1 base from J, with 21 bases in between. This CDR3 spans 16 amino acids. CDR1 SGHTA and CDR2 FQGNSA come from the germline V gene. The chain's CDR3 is CATGGRDSDRTDTQYF. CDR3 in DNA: TGTGCCACCGGGGGTCGGGATAGCGACCGCACAGATACGCAGTATTTT.

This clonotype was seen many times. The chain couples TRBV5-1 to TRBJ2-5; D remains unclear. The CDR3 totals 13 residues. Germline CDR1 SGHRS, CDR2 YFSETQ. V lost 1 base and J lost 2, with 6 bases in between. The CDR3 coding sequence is TGCGCCAGCAGCTTGTATGGGCAAGAGACCCAGTACTTC. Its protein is CASSLYGQETQYF.

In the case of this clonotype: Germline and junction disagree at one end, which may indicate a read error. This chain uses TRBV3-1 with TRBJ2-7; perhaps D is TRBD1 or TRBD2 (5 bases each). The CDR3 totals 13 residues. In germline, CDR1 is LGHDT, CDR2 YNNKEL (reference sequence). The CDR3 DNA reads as TGTGCCAGCAGCGCTTCCTACGGGGCCCGATGCGACTTC. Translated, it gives CASSASYGARCDF.

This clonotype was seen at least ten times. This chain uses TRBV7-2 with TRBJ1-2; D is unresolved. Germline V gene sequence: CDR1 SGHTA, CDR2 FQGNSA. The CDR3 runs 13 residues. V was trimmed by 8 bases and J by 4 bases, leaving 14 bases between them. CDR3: CASSTPMSYGYTF. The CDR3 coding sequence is TGTGCCAGCTCCACCCCGATGTCCTATGGCTACACCTTC.

For the CDR3, the DNA is TGTGCCAGCAGCCAAGATAGGACTAGCGGGTTCTCTAGCACAGATACGCAGTATTTT. Encoded protein: CASSQDRTSGFSSTDTQYF. The chain carries TRBV4-2 and TRBJ2-3, with 11 bases matching TRBD2. Germline values: CDR1 LGHNA, CDR2 YNFKEQ. The V and J ends lost 0 bases and 0 bases, in that order; junction bases with no gene match: 8. The CDR3 runs 19 residues.

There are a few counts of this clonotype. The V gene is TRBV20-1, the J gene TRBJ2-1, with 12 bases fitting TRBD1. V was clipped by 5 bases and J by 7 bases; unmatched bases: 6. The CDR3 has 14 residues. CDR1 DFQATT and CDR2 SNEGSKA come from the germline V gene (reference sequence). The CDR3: CSADRDRGQNEQFF. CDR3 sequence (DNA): TGCAGTGCTGACCGGGACAGGGGGCAGAATGAGCAGTTCTTC.

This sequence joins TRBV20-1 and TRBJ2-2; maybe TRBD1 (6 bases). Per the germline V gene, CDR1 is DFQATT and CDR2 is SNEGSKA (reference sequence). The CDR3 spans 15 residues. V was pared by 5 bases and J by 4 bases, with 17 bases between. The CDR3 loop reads CSALHRDKVTGELFF. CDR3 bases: TGCAGTGCTCTACACCGGGACAAGGTCACCGGGGAGCTGTTTTTT.

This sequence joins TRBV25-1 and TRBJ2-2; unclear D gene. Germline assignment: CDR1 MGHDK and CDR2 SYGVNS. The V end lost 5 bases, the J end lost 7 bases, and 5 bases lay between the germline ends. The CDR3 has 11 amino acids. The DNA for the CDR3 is TGTGCCAGCAGTTGGAGCGGGGAGCTGTTTTTT. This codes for CASSWSGELFF.

The CDR3, as DNA: TGTGCCACCAGCACCGACCTGATCACCTTCTATAACGAGCAGTACTTC. It codes for CATSTDLITFYNEQYF. The gene calls are TRBV15 and TRBJ2-7, with D unclear. Germline CDR1 LNHNV, CDR2 YYDKDF (reference sequence). CDR3 length: 16 residues. The V and J ends lost 4 bases and 5 bases respectively, with 21 bases between them.

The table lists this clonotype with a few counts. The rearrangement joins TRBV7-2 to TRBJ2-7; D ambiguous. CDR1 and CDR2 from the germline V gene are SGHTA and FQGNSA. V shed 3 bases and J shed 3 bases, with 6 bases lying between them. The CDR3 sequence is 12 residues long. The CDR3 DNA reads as TGTGCCAGCAGCTTCCGTCTCTACGAGCAGTACTTC. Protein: CASSFRLYEQYF.

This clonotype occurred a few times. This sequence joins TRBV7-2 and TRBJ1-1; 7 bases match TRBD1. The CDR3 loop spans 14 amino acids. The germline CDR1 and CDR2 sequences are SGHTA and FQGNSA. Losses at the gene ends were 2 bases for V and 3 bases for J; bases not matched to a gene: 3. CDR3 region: CASSLNRGHTEAFF. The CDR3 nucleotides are TGTGCCAGCAGCTTAAATAGGGGGCACACTGAAGCTTTCTTT.

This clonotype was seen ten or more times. The DNA of the CDR3 is TGTGCCAGCAGCCCTGGACAGGGGGGCTCCTACGAGCAGTACTTC. Its translation: CASSPGQGGSYEQYF. The chain carries TRBV9 and TRBJ2-7; 10 nucleotides align to TRBD1. The CDR3 has 15 amino acids. V lost 4 bases and J lost 0; bases outside the gene matches: 4. Germline V CDR1 and CDR2: SGDLS, YYNGEE. The variable domain in full, with the rest retrieved from reference TRBV9 and TRBJ2-7, is DSGVTQTPKHLITATGQRVTLRCSPRSGDLSVYWYQQSLDQGLQFLIQYYNGEERAKGNILERFSAQQFPDLHSELNLSSLELGDSALYFCASSPGQGGSYEQYFGPGTRLTVT.

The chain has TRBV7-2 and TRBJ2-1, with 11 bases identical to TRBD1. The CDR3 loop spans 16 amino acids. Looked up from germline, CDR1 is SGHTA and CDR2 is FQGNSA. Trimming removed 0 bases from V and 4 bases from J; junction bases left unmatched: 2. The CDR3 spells CASSLAGDRGYNEQFF. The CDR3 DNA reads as TGTGCCAGCAGCTTAGCGGGGGACAGGGGGTACAATGAGCAGTTCTTC.

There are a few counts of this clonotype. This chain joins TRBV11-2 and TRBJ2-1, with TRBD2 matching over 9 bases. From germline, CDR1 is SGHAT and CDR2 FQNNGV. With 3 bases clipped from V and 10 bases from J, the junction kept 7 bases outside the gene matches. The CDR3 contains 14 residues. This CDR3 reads CASSLGGGALEQFF. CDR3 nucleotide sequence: TGTGCCAGCAGCTTGGGCGGGGGGGCGTTGGAGCAGTTCTTC.